This is a list of T cell receptor beta chains from one sample in a study of shared clonotypes between healthy human individuals. Produced via immunoSEQ multiplex PCR; TCRdb's table is partial and in-frame only. The sample carries a few million clones, 90% to 97% recorded once. Material for sequencing was naive CD4+ T cells sorted from blood. Receptors originate from a man younger than 35 in good health. Each CDR3 is given with its conserved first and last residue.

v_gene	j_gene	CDR3aa
TRBV6-6	TRBJ2-1	CASGYGTSVYNEQFF
TRBV27	TRBJ1-6	CASSFQQGLGSPLHF
TRBV12-5	TRBJ1-5	CASGLESNQPQHF
TRBV6-5	TRBJ1-5	CASSYSGGVQPQHF
TRBV12-5	TRBJ1-5	CASGLVHFPGSNQPQHF
TRBV10-3	TRBJ2-7	CAVLRDSSYEQYF
TRBV18	TRBJ2-5	CASSPGLAGRETQYF
TRBV25-1	TRBJ1-1	CASSGGSQEAFF
TRBV7-9	TRBJ2-1	CASSFGLALSSYNEQFF
TRBV6-5	TRBJ2-1	CASRRYNEQFF
TRBV7-2	TRBJ1-5	CASSLVVPLTQSNQPQHF
TRBV5-6	TRBJ2-1	CASSSTHFHEQFF
TRBV11-2	TRBJ2-7	CASSLAGQDTYEQYF
TRBV19	TRBJ1-2	CASRSGTGNYGYTF
TRBV6-1	TRBJ1-4	CASSEVGGAANEKLFF
TRBV5-4	TRBJ2-7	CASSWDRAISYEQYF
TRBV9	TRBJ1-1	CASSQEGGSVAFF
TRBV11-2	TRBJ2-7	CASSLGLADYEQYF
TRBV30	TRBJ1-1	CAWTETLRTEAFF
TRBV5-4	TRBJ1-5	CASSQQESNSNQPQHF
TRBV5-5	TRBJ1-2	CASSTTGQGGYTF
TRBV7-2	TRBJ2-3	CASSHKYTDTQYF
TRBV5-1	TRBJ2-5	CASSPAFSTGVETQYF
TRBV30	TRBJ1-1	CAWRASEAFF
TRBV5-1	TRBJ2-5	CASSLSSGGQETQYF
TRBV5-6	TRBJ2-3	CASSLGHFGGGRTDTQYF
TRBV19	TRBJ1-5	CASGWDNQPQHF
TRBV18	TRBJ1-5	CASSLGEGQPQHF
TRBV5-1	TRBJ2-7	CASSSNPTASYEQYF